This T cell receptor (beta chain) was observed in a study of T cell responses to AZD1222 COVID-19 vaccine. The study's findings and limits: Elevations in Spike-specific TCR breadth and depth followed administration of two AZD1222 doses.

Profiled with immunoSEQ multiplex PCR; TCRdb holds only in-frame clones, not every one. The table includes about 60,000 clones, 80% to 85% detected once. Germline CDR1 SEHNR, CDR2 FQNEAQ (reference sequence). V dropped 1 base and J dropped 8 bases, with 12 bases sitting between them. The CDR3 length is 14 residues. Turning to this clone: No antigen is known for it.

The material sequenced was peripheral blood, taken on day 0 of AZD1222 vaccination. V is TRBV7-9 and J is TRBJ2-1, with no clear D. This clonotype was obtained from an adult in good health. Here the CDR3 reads CASSLVGLSDEQFF. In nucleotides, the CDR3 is TGTGCCAGCAGCTTAGTGGGGTTGTCCGATGAGCAGTTCTTC.